A single sample is the source of the 27 T cell receptor beta chains below, sequenced in a study of regulatory T cells in long-lasting Graves disease. The sample's time point: newly diagnosed GD, antithyroid drugs for less than 3 months. Making the TCR library involved RNA that had been extracted from PBMCs. The authors built TCR beta libraries using iRepertoire HTBI primers and Arm-PCR of CDR3 regions. TCRdb ran MiXCR on the multiplex PCR reads and lists one entry per CDR3 protein. The data show 550,000 to 700,000 distinct CDR3 sequences, with roughly a sixth seen just once and about 11% held by the top ten. The data also belong to a second study, concerning T cells in Graves' hyperthyroidism and ophthalmopathy.

The specimen was peripheral blood mononuclear cells (PBMCs), collected at new diagnosis, from a patient treated with antithyroid drugs. Receptors were obtained from a man aged 18 to 35 with Graves disease.

This clonotype was counted at least ten times. The CDR3 spells CASSEGVNTEAFF. CDR3 DNA: TGTGCCAGCAGTGAAGGAGTGAACACTGAAGCTTTCTTT. The V and J genes are TRBV2 and TRBJ1-1; no firm D call. Germline values: CDR1 SNHLY, CDR2 FYNNEI. Trimming took 1 base from V and 0 from J, leaving 3 bases between them. The CDR3 contains 13 residues.

In its sample, this clonotype was seen many times. The chain is built from TRBV7-8 and TRBJ2-7; 9 nucleotides match TRBD1. J gave up 2 bases and V 4 bases, and 9 bases lay outside the gene matches. Germline V gene lookup returns CDR1 SGHVS and CDR2 FQNEAQ. CDR3 length equals 16 residues. Written as DNA, the CDR3 is TGTGCCAGCAGCTCAGCCCCCGACAGGGGGGCCTACGAGCAGTACTTC. The encoded protein is CASSSAPDRGAYEQYF.

This clonotype has a count of ten or more. The rearrangement links TRBV12-5 to TRBJ2-7, with TRBD1 as a possible D gene (5 bases). Between the trimmed V and J ends, which lost 3 bases and 0 bases, there was a span of 6 bases. The V gene's germline CDR1 is LGHNT and CDR2 FRNRAP. This CDR3 contains 13 residues. CDR3 DNA: TGTGCTAGTGGTTTAGGGGCCTCCTACGAGCAGTACTTC. Its translation: CASGLGASYEQYF.

The genes are TRBV6-1 and TRBJ2-1, with 11 bases that match TRBD2. V lost 6 bases, J lost 7 bases, and 17 bases stayed unmatched. In germline, CDR1 is MNHNS, CDR2 SASEGT. The CDR3 is 18 residues long. The CDR3 DNA is TGTGCCAGCAGCCGACCCTCACCGGGACTAGCGGAGCTAAATGAGCAGTTCTTC. This gives the protein CASSRPSPGLAELNEQFF.

This clonotype has a handful of counts. The rearrangement uses TRBV5-1 and TRBJ2-2; D unresolved. The V end was cut by 7 bases, the J end by 0 bases, with 4 bases between. The CDR3 sequence is 12 residues long. Germline V gene sequence: CDR1 SGHRS, CDR2 YFSETQ. CDR3 amino acids: CASYPNTGELFF. Written as DNA, the CDR3 is TGCGCCAGCTATCCGAACACCGGGGAGCTGTTTTTT.

A single count supports this clonotype. The rearrangement links TRBV12-3 or TRBV12-4 to TRBJ2-1, with 11 positions matching TRBD2. This CDR3 is 15 amino acids long. V was pared by 7 bases and J by 3 bases, with 5 bases of the junction left unmatched. The CDR3 protein is CASTGLAGFYNEQFF. DNA of the CDR3: TGTGCCAGCACTGGACTAGCGGGTTTCTACAATGAGCAGTTCTTC.

At least ten counts were recorded for this clonotype. This chain joins TRBV15 and TRBJ1-1; D is unresolved. The CDR3 sequence is 13 residues long. V shed 0 bases and J shed 1 base, with 3 bases lying between them. Germline V gene data show CDR1 as LNHNV and CDR2 as YYDKDF (reference sequence). The CDR3 nucleotides read TGTGCCACCAGCAGAGAGGGGAACACTGAAGCTTTCTTT. It is translated as CATSREGNTEAFF.

A word on this clonotype: A junction end diverges from the germline sequence, so it may reflect a read error. V usage is TRBV11-2 and J usage is TRBJ2-1; 7 bases are shared with TRBD2. CDR1 SGHAT and CDR2 FQNNGV come from the germline V gene. This CDR3 spans 16 amino acids. The CDR3 spells CASSPGGRGAYNEQLF. For the CDR3, the DNA is TGTGCCAGCTCACCCGGGGGGAGAGGGGCCTACAATGAGCAGCTCTTC.

This clonotype showed up many times. The chain joins TRBV12-3 or TRBV12-4 to TRBJ1-5; 8 positions agree with TRBD1. The CDR3 contains 14 residues. V gave up 3 bases and J gave up 5 bases; unmatched junction bases: 3. CDR3 nucleotides: TGTGCCAGCAGTTTCGACAGGGGCCATCAGCCCCAGCATTTT. Translating gives CASSFDRGHQPQHF.

About this clonotype itself: Just one base apart from a much larger clone, this may be a read error. J is TRBJ2-2 and V is TRBV2, with D maybe TRBD2 (5 bases). The CDR3 consists of 11 residues. Germline V gene sequence: CDR1 SNHLY, CDR2 FYNNEI. The CDR3 sequence: CASSRHGELSF. CDR3 in DNA: TGTGCCAGCAGTCGACACGGGGAGCTGTCTTTT.

This clonotype has just a few counts. V gene TRBV15 combines with J gene TRBJ2-5; possible D gene TRBD1, 5 bases. The germline V gene encodes CDR1 LNHNV and CDR2 YYDKDF (reference sequence). The V gene lost 0 bases and the J gene lost 8 bases, with 16 bases spanning the gap. The CDR3 has 15 amino acids. The CDR3 DNA sequence: TGTGCCACCAGCAGAGATTCAGGGCAGGTGGAAACCCAGTACTTC. It codes for CATSRDSGQVETQYF.

The chain has TRBV9 and TRBJ1-5; D remains unclear. Trimming took 0 bases from V and 4 from J, leaving 11 bases between them. The V gene's germline CDR1 is SGDLS and CDR2 YYNGEE. This CDR3 is 15 amino acids long. CDR3 bases: TGTGCCAGCAGCGTAGACCCAGTACCTAATCAGCCCCAGCATTTT. Its protein is CASSVDPVPNQPQHF.

This clonotype appeared many times. This sequence joins TRBV28 and TRBJ2-7; the match to TRBD2 covers 8 bases. CDR1 is MDHEN, CDR2 SYDVKM, per germline. V was pared by 3 bases and J by 2 bases, with 12 bases of the junction left unmatched. The CDR3 runs 17 residues. Here the CDR3 DNA reads TGTGCCAGCAGTTTTTCGGCTAGCGGGTTTACTACCTACGAGCAGTACTTC. Its protein is CASSFSASGFTTYEQYF.

This clonotype has ten or more counts. This chain joins TRBV7-3 and TRBJ1-1, with D possibly matching TRBD1 (6 bases). The CDR3 contains 14 residues. Trimming cost V 5 bases and J 4 bases, with 14 bases left between them. Germline V gene sequence: CDR1 SGHTA, CDR2 FQGTGA. Written as DNA, the CDR3 is TGTGCCAGCAGCCTACAGGGTCGGGGCACTGAAGCTTTCTTT. Translating gives CASSLQGRGTEAFF.

Ten or more counts support this clonotype. The chain combines TRBV11-2 with TRBJ2-5; D gene ambiguous. CDR3 size: 14 residues. Trimming left V 5 bases short and J 3 bases short, with 13 bases between. The V gene's germline CDR1 is SGHAT and CDR2 FQNNGV. CDR3 nucleotides: TGTGCCAGCAGCCCGGGCGGAAGCAAAGAGACCCAGTACTTC. Translation gives CASSPGGSKETQYF.

Ten or more counts support this clonotype. J is TRBJ2-5 and V is TRBV20-1, with D maybe TRBD1 (6 bases). Trimming pared 5 bases from V and 1 base from J, leaving 17 bases between. The CDR3 is 15 residues long. CDR1 is DFQATT, CDR2 SNEGSKA, per germline (reference sequence). CDR3 in DNA: TGCAGTGCTGCTCCGGGACATAGGTTCCAAGAGACCCAGTACTTC. Translating it yields CSAAPGHRFQETQYF.

This clonotype was seen only a few times. The rearrangement uses TRBV20-1 and TRBJ2-2; 11 positions agree with TRBD1. Germline trimming cut 6 bases from V and 4 bases from J; bases unmatched to any gene: 10. In germline, CDR1 is DFQATT, CDR2 SNEGSKA (reference sequence). This CDR3 is built from 16 residues. CDR3 nucleotides: TGCAGTGCGCCGTCACCGGACAGGGGGCCCACCGGGGAGCTGTTTTTT. Protein sequence: CSAPSPDRGPTGELFF.

The chain combines TRBV27 with TRBJ2-7, with D perhaps matching TRBD1 or TRBD2 (5 bases each). V was pared by 8 bases and J by 4 bases, with 18 bases between. CDR3 length: 14 amino acids. Germline V gene sequence: CDR1 MNHEY, CDR2 SMNVEV (reference sequence). The CDR3 is CASGVSRGPYEQYF. The CDR3 bases are TGTGCCAGCGGTGTTTCAAGGGGACCTTACGAGCAGTACTTC.

The V call is TRBV3-1, the J call TRBJ2-1; D remains ambiguous. V was shortened by 0 bases and J by 7 bases, with 22 bases between the two germline ends. Per the germline V gene, CDR1 is LGHDT and CDR2 is YNNKEL (reference sequence). This CDR3 region has 18 residues. CDR3 nucleotide sequence: TGTGCCAGCAGCCAAGATTACCGTGTCTATACGTATGGGAATGAGCAGTTCTTC. It specifies CASSQDYRVYTYGNEQFF.

This clonotype was detected only a few times. The J gene is TRBJ1-1, the V gene TRBV13; D call uncertain. V lost 0 bases and J lost 1, with 12 bases in between. The germline V gene encodes CDR1 PRHDT and CDR2 FYEKMQ (reference sequence). This CDR3 region has 16 residues. CDR3 region: CASSLGLRNPNTEAFF. The CDR3 DNA sequence: TGTGCCAGCAGCTTAGGCCTAAGGAACCCGAACACTGAAGCTTTCTTT. The variable domain in full, with the rest retrieved from reference TRBV13 and TRBJ1-1, is AAGVIQSPRHLIKEKRETATLKCYPIPRHDTVYWYQQGPGQDPQFLISFYEKMQSDKGSIPDRFSAQQFSDYHSELNMSSLELGDSALYFCASSLGLRNPNTEAFFGQGTRLTVV.

In this sample, this clonotype turned up many times. The chain has TRBV27 and TRBJ2-1; 8 bases are shared with TRBD2. The CDR3 length is 14 residues. The germline CDR1 and CDR2 sequences are MNHEY and SMNVEV (reference sequence). J lost 4 bases, V lost 5 bases, and 4 bases had no gene match. The CDR3, as DNA: TGTGCCAGCAGTACTAGCGGCTCTTACAATGAGCAGTTCTTC. Translated, it gives CASSTSGSYNEQFF.

This clonotype was seen at least ten times. The chain recombines TRBV30 with TRBJ1-3; possible D gene TRBD1, 5 bases. CDR1 GTSNPN and CDR2 SVGIG come from the germline V gene (reference sequence). V shed 6 bases and J shed 0 bases, with 9 bases lying between them. This CDR3 contains 13 residues. The CDR3 nucleotides are TGTGCCTGTGACAGTTTCTCTGGAAACACCATATATTTT. Protein sequence: CACDSFSGNTIYF.

The chain employs TRBV5-1 and TRBJ2-3; 11 bases are a match to TRBD2. The germline V gene has CDR1 SGHRS and CDR2 YFSETQ. The CDR3 is 14 residues long. Germline trimming cut 4 bases from V and 4 bases from J; bases unmatched to any gene: 2. The CDR3 nucleotides are TGCGCCAGCAGCCGTAGCGGGAGGGCAGATACGCAGTATTTT. Translated, it gives CASSRSGRADTQYF.

The genes are TRBV6-1 and TRBJ1-4; the match to TRBD1 covers 9 bases. This CDR3 spans 16 amino acids. Germline V gene data show CDR1 as MNHNS and CDR2 as SASEGT. J was trimmed by 2 bases and V by 5 bases; bases with no gene match: 6. Here the CDR3 DNA reads TGTGCCAGCAGTAAACAGGGGGCCGGTACTAATGAAAAACTGTTTTTT. Translated: CASSKQGAGTNEKLFF.

In this sample, this clonotype turned up many times. This chain connects TRBV27 to TRBJ2-3; D may be TRBD1 (6 bases). Germline CDR1 is MNHEY and CDR2 is SMNVEV (reference sequence). The CDR3 totals 14 residues. The V and J ends lost 9 bases and 8 bases respectively, with 21 bases between them. CDR3 loop: CASGRGTSGGTQYF. DNA for the CDR3: TGTGCCAGTGGCAGGGGTACATCCGGAGGTACGCAGTATTTT.

This clonotype was detected ten times or more. The V gene is TRBV6-1, the J gene TRBJ1-5, with D hard to call. V lost 6 bases to trimming and J lost 0 bases, with 9 bases between them. Germline V gene data show CDR1 as MNHNS and CDR2 as SASEGT. The CDR3 runs to 14 residues. The DNA of the CDR3 is TGTGCCAGCAGAGTGGGCCCTAGCAATCAGCCCCAGCATTTT. Its protein is CASRVGPSNQPQHF.

In this sample, this clonotype turned up many times. The CDR3 DNA sequence: TGTGCCTGGAGTGACTCGCGGCCTAAACAAGAGACCCAGTACTTC. As protein: CAWSDSRPKQETQYF. The chain is built from TRBV30 and TRBJ2-5; D not certain. The germline V gene encodes CDR1 GTSNPN and CDR2 SVGIG (reference sequence). The CDR3 is 15 amino acids. Trimming removed 1 base at V and 2 bases at J, with 14 bases between.